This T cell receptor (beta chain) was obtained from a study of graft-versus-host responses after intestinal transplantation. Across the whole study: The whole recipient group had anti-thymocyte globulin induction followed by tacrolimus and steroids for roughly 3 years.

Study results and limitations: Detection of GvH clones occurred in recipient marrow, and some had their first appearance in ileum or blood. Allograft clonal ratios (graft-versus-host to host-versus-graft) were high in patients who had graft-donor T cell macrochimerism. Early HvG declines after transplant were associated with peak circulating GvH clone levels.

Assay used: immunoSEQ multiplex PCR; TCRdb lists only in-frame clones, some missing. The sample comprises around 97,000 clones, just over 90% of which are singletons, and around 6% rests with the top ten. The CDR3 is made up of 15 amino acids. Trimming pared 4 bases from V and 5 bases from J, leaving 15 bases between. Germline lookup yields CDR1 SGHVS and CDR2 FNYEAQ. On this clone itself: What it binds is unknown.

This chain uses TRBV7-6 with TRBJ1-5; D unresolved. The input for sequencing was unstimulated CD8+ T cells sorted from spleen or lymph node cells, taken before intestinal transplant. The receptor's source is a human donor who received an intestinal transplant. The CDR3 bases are TGTGCCAGCAGCTCAAGCCCGGGATCGGATCAGCCCCAGCATTTT. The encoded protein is CASSSSPGSDQPQHF.